This TCR beta chain was sequenced during a study of shared clonotypes between healthy human individuals. Deep level was the assay's run setting. TCRdb's copy holds only in-frame clones and misses some; the assay was immunoSEQ multiplex PCR. The sample contains about 960,000 clones, about three quarters of which appear only once. The study, taken as a whole, reports: Among donors, the sharing of clonotypes was expected to be influenced by sequencing depth.

A remark on this clone: What it binds is unknown.

Trimming removed 8 bases from V and 10 bases from J; junction bases left unmatched: 13. Germline CDR1 reads MNHNS; CDR2 reads SASEGT. This CDR3 contains 13 residues. The sequence was collected from a man between 18 and 29 years old in good health. Source material: memory CD4+ T cells sorted from blood. Subset indicated: CD45RA-negative fraction. The V call is TRBV6-1, the J call TRBJ1-1; 7 bases align to TRBD1. The CDR3 protein is CASREVRDSRAFF. The CDR3 DNA follows: TGTGCCAGCCGGGAGGTCCGGGACAGCCGAGCTTTCTTT.